What follows are 20 T cell receptor beta chains derived from one specimen sequenced in a study of CD8+CD57+ T cells in acquired aplastic anemia. The template used for profiling TCR beta VDJ and CDR3 was genomic DNA. TCRdb fed the reads into MiXCR, producing one record per CDR3 protein. The repertoire has 150,000 to 200,000 distinct CDR3 sequences, about 64% of them found once; the top ten carry about half. Sequenced input: sorted CD4+, CD8+, or CD8+CD57+ T cells (not recorded which) from PBMCs. The receptors shown here come from a human donor with severe aplastic anemia or a healthy control (not recorded which).

There are many counts of this clonotype. V gene TRBV10-3 combines with J gene TRBJ2-4; 9 nucleotides match TRBD1. Trimming at V came to 7 bases and at J to 7 bases, leaving 2 bases not matched to a gene. There are 12 residues in the CDR3. Germline lookup yields CDR1 ENHRY and CDR2 SYGVKD. The CDR3 is CAINRGPNIQYF. In nucleotides, the CDR3 is TGTGCCATCAACAGGGGGCCGAACATTCAGTACTTC.

The V call is TRBV2, the J call TRBJ1-3, with D hard to call. V lost 3 bases and J lost 6, with 12 bases in between. This CDR3 comprises 14 residues. Germline CDR1 SNHLY, CDR2 FYNNEI. DNA for the CDR3: TGTGCCAGCAGTGATGGTGGAAAGGTAAACACCATATATTTT. It codes for CASSDGGKVNTIYF. Based on the CDR3 plus reference TRBV2 and TRBJ1-3, the full variable domain is EPEVTQTPSHQVTQMGQEVILRCVPISNHLYFYWYRQILGQKVEFLVSFYNNEISEKSEIFDDQFSVERPDGSNFTLKIRSTKLEDSAMYFCASSDGGKVNTIYFGEGSWLTVV.

V and J are TRBV25-1 and TRBJ1-3; D not resolved. V was cut by 3 bases and J by 0 bases, with 9 bases left in between. Germline V gene lookup returns CDR1 MGHDK and CDR2 SYGVNS. The CDR3 has 15 residues. The chain's CDR3 is CASSDLGVSGNTIYF. The CDR3 nucleotides read TGTGCCAGCAGTGACCTCGGGGTCTCTGGAAACACCATATATTTT.

The chain links TRBV24-1 to TRBJ2-3; no definite D call. CDR1 is KGHDR and CDR2 is SFDVKD in the germline V gene. This CDR3 comprises 13 residues. V was pared by 5 bases and J by 2 bases, with 7 bases between. CDR3 sequence: CATSGVTTDTQYF. In DNA form, the CDR3 reads TGTGCCACCAGTGGAGTTACCACAGATACGCAGTATTTT.

The chain is built from TRBV7-9 and TRBJ2-7; D is uncertain. CDR1 is SEHNR, CDR2 FQNEAQ, per germline (reference sequence). The germline V and J ends were trimmed by 2 bases and 6 bases, with 8 bases remaining between them. The CDR3 sequence is 12 residues long. The CDR3 loop is CASSLPSCEQYF. For the CDR3, the DNA is TGTGCCAGCAGCTTACCAAGCTGCGAGCAGTACTTC.

The V call is TRBV7-2, the J call TRBJ1-1; 7 nucleotides line up with TRBD1. Germline loops: CDR1 SGHTA, CDR2 FQGNSA. There are 16 residues in the CDR3. Unmatched junction bases numbered 9, after V lost 1 base and J lost 4 bases. The CDR3 DNA reads as TGTGCCAGCAGCTTAGTTCAGGGGGTATTGGGCACTGAAGCTTTCTTT. Its protein is CASSLVQGVLGTEAFF.

This chain uses TRBV2 with TRBJ2-7, with 8 bases identical to TRBD2. Germline-derived CDR1 and CDR2 are SNHLY and FYNNEI. V lost 11 bases and J lost 6; bases outside the gene matches: 12. This CDR3 has 13 amino acids. CDR3 loop: CAGDGGTRGEQYF. In DNA form, the CDR3 reads TGTGCCGGCGACGGGGGGACTAGAGGCGAGCAGTACTTC.

The V and J genes are TRBV7-9 and TRBJ1-1, with 7 bases lining up with TRBD1. CDR1 is SEHNR and CDR2 is FQNEAQ in the germline V gene (reference sequence). The CDR3 has 12 residues. Unmatched junction bases numbered 12, after V lost 8 bases and J lost 12 bases. CDR3 in amino acids: CASRGQVGGPFF. In nucleotides, the CDR3 is TGTGCCAGCCGCGGACAGGTGGGAGGCCCTTTCTTT.

The chain has TRBV15 and TRBJ2-1; 11 bases fit TRBD2. In germline, CDR1 is LNHNV, CDR2 YYDKDF (reference sequence). This CDR3 contains 17 residues. V was pared by 4 bases and J by 4 bases, with 9 bases of the junction left unmatched. The CDR3 DNA follows: TGTGCCACCAGCACAAATCTAGCGGGAGGCGGGTACAATGAGCAGTTCTTC. Amino acids: CATSTNLAGGGYNEQFF.

The chain employs TRBV7-8 and TRBJ2-5; TRBD2 agrees at 11 bases. Trimming removed 5 bases from V and 1 base from J; junction bases left unmatched: 3. The V gene's germline CDR1 is SGHVS and CDR2 FQNEAQ. The CDR3 is made up of 15 amino acids. CDR3 nucleotides: TGTGCCAGCAGCCTGGGACTAGCGGCCCAAGAGACCCAGTACTTC. Translation: CASSLGLAAQETQYF.

The chain has TRBV7-9 and TRBJ1-1, with TRBD1 identical over 7 bases. This CDR3 is built from 15 residues. V was clipped by 5 bases and J by 4 bases; unmatched bases: 10. CDR1 and CDR2 from the germline V gene are SEHNR and FQNEAQ (reference sequence). The CDR3: CASSPGGQPSTEAFF. The CDR3 DNA reads as TGTGCCAGCAGCCCGGGGGGACAGCCTTCCACTGAAGCTTTCTTT.

The CDR3 DNA sequence: TGTGCCAGCAGCTTTACCTCCGGGACAATGGGCGGGGAGCTGTTTTTT. This translates into CASSFTSGTMGGELFF. The chain links TRBV7-9 to TRBJ2-2; possible D gene TRBD1, 6 bases. With 3 bases removed from V and 7 bases from J, the gap between germline ends came to 18 bases. The CDR3 spans 16 residues. Germline loops: CDR1 SEHNR, CDR2 FQNEAQ (reference sequence).

This clonotype was observed at least ten times. V and J are TRBV5-8 and TRBJ2-1; D may correspond to TRBD1 or TRBD2 (6 bases each). The CDR3 has 16 amino acids. The ends were cut back, 0 bases at V and 3 bases at J, with 13 bases in the middle. The germline gives CDR1 SGHTS, CDR2 YDEGEE. CDR3 bases: TGTGCCAGCAGCTTGGAAATAGGGGGGAACTACAATGAGCAGTTCTTC. It codes for CASSLEIGGNYNEQFF.

The genes are TRBV7-9 and TRBJ2-3; D is undetermined. The CDR3 extends over 13 amino acids. Trimming stripped 5 bases from V and 6 bases from J, with 12 bases between. Germline-derived CDR1 and CDR2 are SEHNR and FQNEAQ (reference sequence). The CDR3: CASSRSMGDTQYF. CDR3 bases: TGTGCCAGCAGCCGCAGTATGGGGGATACGCAGTATTTT.

The chain carries TRBV15 and TRBJ2-3, with a tentative D call TRBD2 (5 bases). Germline values: CDR1 LNHNV, CDR2 YYDKDF (reference sequence). CDR3 length: 14 residues. V lost 7 bases and J lost 2, with 13 bases in between. The CDR3: CATKTRVSTDTQYF. The CDR3 region has the DNA TGTGCCACCAAGACGCGGGTTTCCACAGATACGCAGTATTTT. Combining the CDR3 with reference TRBV15 and TRBJ2-3 gives the whole variable domain DAMVIQNPRYQVTQFGKPVTLSCSQTLNHNVMYWYQQKSSQAPKLLFHYYDKDFNNEADTPDNFQSRRPNTSFCFLDIRSPGLGDTAMYLCATKTRVSTDTQYFGPGTRLTVL.

The rearrangement joins TRBV5-6 to TRBJ2-3; 8 bases are shared with TRBD1. V shed 0 bases, J shed 11 bases, and the junction held 11 bases outside the gene matches. CDR1 SGHDT and CDR2 YYEEEE come from the germline V gene. CDR3 length: 15 amino acids. The CDR3 region is CASSLAGRGPDEQYF. Here the CDR3 DNA reads TGTGCCAGCAGCTTGGCTGGCAGGGGGCCTGATGAGCAGTATTTT.

The CDR3 here is CASSSSGVREKLFF. In nucleotides, the CDR3 is TGTGCCAGCAGCTCGTCAGGGGTCCGGGAAAAACTGTTTTTT. J is TRBJ1-4 and V is TRBV7-9; D possibly corresponds to TRBD1 (6 bases). Trimming removed 4 bases at V and 8 bases at J, with 14 bases between. CDR1 and CDR2 (germline): SEHNR, FQNEAQ (reference sequence). The CDR3 has 14 residues.

This clonotype was seen a single time. The genes are TRBV19 and TRBJ1-4; D is possibly TRBD1 (5 bases). V gave up 9 bases and J gave up 0 bases, with 14 bases separating them. The germline CDR1 and CDR2 sequences are LNHDA and SQIVND (reference sequence). CDR3 length equals 15 residues. DNA for the CDR3: TGTGCCAGCCGGGACCGAAGGACAACTAATGAAAAACTGTTTTTT. Amino acids: CASRDRRTTNEKLFF.

The rearrangement uses TRBV25-1 and TRBJ2-5; 10 bases are shared with TRBD1. V was pared by 4 bases and J by 4 bases, with 3 bases of the junction left unmatched. The CDR3 sequence is 14 residues long. CDR1 MGHDK and CDR2 SYGVNS come from the germline V gene. CDR3 coding DNA: TGTGCCAGCAGTGCCCGGGACAGGGGAGAGACCCAGTACTTC. Its translation is CASSARDRGETQYF.

There are a few counts of this clonotype. J is TRBJ2-3 and V is TRBV2; 10 nucleotides agree with TRBD1. Trimming removed 6 bases from V and 2 bases from J; junction bases left unmatched: 5. This CDR3 is 15 amino acids long. Looked up from germline, CDR1 is SNHLY and CDR2 is FYNNEI. The CDR3 loop reads CASSPTGGHTDTQYF. The CDR3 region has the DNA TGTGCCAGCAGCCCGACAGGGGGCCACACAGATACGCAGTATTTT.